These T cell receptor beta chains were read from a single sample in a study of blood T cell repertoires in COVID-19. Clones were read by immunoSEQ multiplex PCR, and TCRdb kept only the in-frame ones, dropping some. The sample comprises about 160,000 clones, over 80% of which are singletons, and roughly 9.5% rests with the top ten. The specimen was peripheral blood. Receptors originate from a woman aged 80 or older with active or convalescent COVID-19. The conserved cysteine and the conserved F or W are not part of the CDR3 here. Each record gives: D gene, V gene, J gene, CDR3 protein. A D gene is named only where the DNA matches it firmly.

.	TRBV30	TRBJ2-7	AWSDGGKSYEQY
TRBD1	TRBV10-3	TRBJ2-2	AIQDRGLFNTGELF
TRBD2	TRBV7-2	TRBJ2-4	ASSFTGGRAKNIQY
TRBD1	TRBV6-2/TRBV6-3	TRBJ1-2	ASSLTGAFYGYT
TRBD1	TRBV19	TRBJ2-2	ASRTGAGQAPGELF
TRBD1	TRBV4-1	TRBJ1-2	ASSQQGDSIYGYT
.	TRBV25-1	TRBJ2-2	ASRESGYTGELF
.	TRBV4-1	TRBJ2-1	ASSLSRDSGVDEQF
TRBD1	TRBV4-1	TRBJ1-1	ASSQPRQGRATFEAF
.	TRBV2	TRBJ1-2	AGSQEARIDYGYT
.	TRBV7-9	TRBJ2-7	ASSLPQGSYEQY
TRBD1	TRBV5-6	TRBJ2-5	ASSWDRQETQY
TRBD1	TRBV5-6	TRBJ2-7	ASSWRDRGYEQY
TRBD1	TRBV6-5	TRBJ1-2	ASSSRTGGYT
TRBD2	TRBV6-2/TRBV6-3	TRBJ2-1	ASSRTSGGGIGEQF
TRBD2	TRBV7-2	TRBJ2-1	ASSFYGGSSYNEQF
.	TRBV23-1	TRBJ1-2	ASSPAGTNLIGYT
.	TRBV28	TRBJ1-2	ASSTGFPYGYT
.	TRBV19	TRBJ1-5	ASRSHEGTGNQPQH
TRBD2	TRBV3-1/TRBV3-2	TRBJ2-5	ASSFSGGEETQY
TRBD2	TRBV6-5	TRBJ2-1	ASSLESSGGIEQF
TRBD1	TRBV5-1	TRBJ2-2	ASSLGTGADTGELF
.	TRBV4-1	TRBJ1-2	ASSQDAGSDYGYT
.	TRBV21-1	TRBJ2-5	ASSKARLAGGRETQY
.	TRBV6-5	TRBJ2-7	ASSRLWDEQY
.	TRBV3-1/TRBV3-2	TRBJ2-7	ASSKWGRSSYEQY
.	TRBV29-1	TRBJ1-1	SVALRLGRDTEAF
.	TRBV10-3	TRBJ2-3	AIGAQDSTDTQY
.	TRBV19	TRBJ1-2	ASSNPFAAGNGYT
.	TRBV27	TRBJ1-1	ASSSIRPSGKTEAF